This T cell receptor (beta chain) comes out of a study of cytomegalovirus exposure and HLA in healthy donors. The table lists this clone with a few counts. Its antigen remains unidentified. Germline CDR1 SGHRS, CDR2 YFSETQ. With 4 bases clipped from V and 7 bases from J, the junction kept 7 bases outside the gene matches. The CDR3 contains 16 residues. PCR employed 60 Vbeta and 13 Jbeta primers. Measured with immunoSEQ multiplex PCR; TCRdb has only the in-frame clones, and not every one. Of under 150,000 clones listed, about 78% were seen once; the top ten hold 2.5% to 3%. General study findings and limits: It was shown in a later analysis that HLA-associated TCR beta chains were more clonally expanded than other, equally common chains. A later analysis found most CMV-associated TCR beta chains apparently HLA-restricted.

This clonotype was obtained from a human donor in good health. What was sequenced was PBMCs. V usage is TRBV5-1 and J usage is TRBJ2-1; 14 bases are a match to TRBD2. The CDR3 here is CASSTGGLAGANEQFF. Here the CDR3 DNA reads TGCGCCAGCAGCACAGGGGGACTAGCGGGAGCTAATGAGCAGTTCTTC.